In its sample, the clone carrying this T cell receptor beta chain was seen many times. Its cognate antigen is unknown. This entry belongs to a study of metastatic and nonmetastatic thyroid tumors. Overall study context: From malignant and benign thyroid patients, repertoires in blood and in tumor or nodule tissue were compared.

General study results and limits: The study reportedly found significantly higher TCR beta diversity in malignant thyroid tumors than benign nodules, in blood and tumor.

V shed 4 bases and J 4 bases; nucleotides not matched to a gene: 9. The CDR3 runs 15 residues. Per the germline V gene, CDR1 is DFQATT and CDR2 is SNEGSKA (reference sequence). Each patient went into thyroid surgery without having received any treatment. As originally analysed: The study took CDR3 differences across clinicopathological groups and made a distant-metastasis classifier for papillary thyroid cancer from them. Through MiXCR, TCRdb re-clonotyped the PCR reads. The V and J calls and clone size are TCRdb's, not the authors'. The table lists approximately 30,000 clones, roughly 15% of them singletons.

The receptor was isolated from a male donor with papillary thyroid cancer or a benign thyroid nodule (not recorded which). Some clones in this sample may be carry-over from other donors' samples. Sequencing was performed on blood. The chain has TRBV20-1 and TRBJ1-3; 8 nucleotides line up with TRBD1. The CDR3 DNA follows: TGCAGTGCTATTAACAGGGGGACGGGAGGAAACACCATATATTTT. This gives the protein CSAINRGTGGNTIYF.